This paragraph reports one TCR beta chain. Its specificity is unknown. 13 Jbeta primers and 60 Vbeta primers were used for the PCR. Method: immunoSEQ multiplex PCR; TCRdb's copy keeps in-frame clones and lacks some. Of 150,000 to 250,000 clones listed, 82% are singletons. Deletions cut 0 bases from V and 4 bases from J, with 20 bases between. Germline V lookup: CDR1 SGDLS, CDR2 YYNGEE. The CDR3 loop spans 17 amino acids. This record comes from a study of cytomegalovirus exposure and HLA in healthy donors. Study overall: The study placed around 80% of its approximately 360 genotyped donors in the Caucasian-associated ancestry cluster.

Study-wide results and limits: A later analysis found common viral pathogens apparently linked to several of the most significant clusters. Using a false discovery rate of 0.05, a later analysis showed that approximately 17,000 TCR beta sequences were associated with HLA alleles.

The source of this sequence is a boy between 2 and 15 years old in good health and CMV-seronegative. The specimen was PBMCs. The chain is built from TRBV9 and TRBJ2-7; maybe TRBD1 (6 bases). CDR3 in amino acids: CASSVAPQGIKEYEQYF. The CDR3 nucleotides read TGTGCCAGCAGCGTAGCTCCACAGGGTATCAAGGAATACGAGCAGTACTTC.